This T cell receptor beta chain was sequenced in a study of low-dose radiotherapy and immunotherapy resistance in tumors. About the study: With fractions of 0.5 Gy given every 2 weeks, Cohort 1 accumulated a total of 6.5 Gy. The authors gave intravenous cyclophosphamide 200 mg/m2 every two weeks, one day before radiation and immunotherapy.

Sample time point: after trial treatment. Treatment reported: LDRT plus nivolumab, ipilimumab, low-dose cyclophosphamide and aspirin (RACIN trial). The study gave donors nivolumab, ipilimumab, aspirin, low-dose cyclophosphamide and low-dose radiotherapy. This clonotype was seen at least ten times. The CDR3 covers 15 residues. The ends were cut back, 2 bases at V and 3 bases at J, with 13 bases in the middle. In germline, CDR1 is LNHDA, CDR2 SQIVND (reference sequence). First-strand cDNA used TRAV- and TRBV-specific primers, covering alpha and beta chains. Using a constant-region primer together with a V-primer adapter, TCRs were subjected to roughly 20 PCR cycles of amplification. mRNA, after isolation, was amplified by in vitro transcription. Each CDR3 protein is one row after TCRdb ran MiXCR on the reads. Among tens of thousands of distinct CDR3 sequences listed, 25% to 30% were seen once.

This clonotype was obtained from a male donor with prostate cancer. This material consisted of PBMCs, taken after low-dose radiotherapy plus immunotherapy. The chain is built from TRBV19 and TRBJ1-2; a weak D match, TRBD1 (6 bases). The CDR3: CASSITGGQDYGYTF. DNA for the CDR3: TGTGCCAGTAGTATAACGGGGGGACAAGACTATGGCTACACCTTC.